These 24 T cell receptor beta chains originate from one sample sequenced in a study of T cell changes during pregnancy in multiple sclerosis. Some clones are missing from TCRdb's copy, which holds only in-frame ones; the method was immunoSEQ multiplex PCR. Of 19,000 or so clones in the sample, approximately 86% were seen once. The sequencing here drew on CD8+ T cells from peripheral blood mononuclear cells, taken after pregnancy. All receptors come from a female donor in good health, enrolled as a control in a pregnancy study.

V is TRBV7-3 and J is TRBJ1-5, with TRBD1 as a possible D gene (6 bases). Trimming removed 2 bases from V and 7 bases from J, with 12 bases in between. This CDR3 spans 14 amino acids. The germline V gene has CDR1 SGHTA and CDR2 FQGTGA. In nucleotides, the CDR3 is TGTGCCAGCAGCTTACTTCAGGGGTGGCAGCCCCAGCATTTT. Protein product: CASSLLQGWQPQHF.

The genes are TRBV6-5 and TRBJ1-2, with 12 bases lining up with TRBD1. The junction had 6 bases not matched to a gene; V was cut back by 0 bases and J by 7 bases. CDR1 is MNHEY, CDR2 SVGAGI, per germline. The CDR3 sequence is 16 residues long. For the CDR3, the DNA is TGTGCCAGCAGTTACTCCGGGACAGGGGGCTCCCGTGGCTACACCTTC. Amino acid sequence: CASSYSGTGGSRGYTF.

The V call is TRBV21-1, the J call TRBJ2-3; the table's D call, TRBD2, was not checked against the DNA. TRBV21-1 is termed a pseudogene. The CDR3 has 15 amino acids. The CDR3 sequence is CASSKADLGEDTQYF. The CDR3 DNA reads TGTGCCAGCAGCAAAGCAGACCTCGGGGAAGATACGCAGTATTTT.

The chain employs TRBV6-4 and TRBJ2-3; D may be TRBD2 (6 bases). Germline V CDR1 and CDR2: MRHNA, SNTAGT. V lost 3 bases to trimming and J lost 2 bases, with 9 bases between them. The CDR3 length is 14 residues. CDR3 nucleotides: TGTGCCAGCAGTGAGGGGCGGGACACAGATACGCAGTATTTT. Translating gives CASSEGRDTDTQYF.

The chain uses TRBV18 and TRBJ2-7; 9 bases agree with TRBD2. This CDR3 is built from 17 residues. Germline CDR1 is KGHSH and CDR2 is LQKENI. V was clipped by 0 bases and J by 3 bases; unmatched bases: 9. The CDR3 region is CASSPPPGSGRGYEQYF. The CDR3 nucleotides read TGTGCCAGCTCACCACCCCCCGGTAGCGGGAGAGGCTACGAGCAGTACTTC.

This clone was detected a few times. This chain joins TRBV7-4 and TRBJ2-7; D not certain. V shed 1 base and J shed 4 bases, with 5 bases lying between them. CDR1 is SGHVT, CDR2 SQSDAQ, per germline. CDR3 length equals 12 residues. CDR3 DNA: TGTGCCAGCAGCTTAGATGAGTACGAGCAGTACTTC. Translation gives CASSLDEYEQYF.

This chain connects TRBV4-2 to TRBJ2-3, with 12 positions matching TRBD2. J lost 3 bases, V lost 4 bases, and 2 bases had no gene match. The V gene's germline CDR1 is LGHNA and CDR2 YNFKEQ. The CDR3 is 15 residues long. The CDR3 nucleotides read TGTGCCAGCAGCCCCCTAGCGGGGGGGACAGATACGCAGTATTTT. This codes for CASSPLAGGTDTQYF.

This chain links TRBV28 with TRBJ2-7, with D possibly TRBD2 on 6 matching bases. Germline V lookup: CDR1 MDHEN, CDR2 SYDVKM. There are 15 residues in the CDR3. Deletions cut 5 bases from V and 3 bases from J, with 17 bases between. In DNA, the CDR3 is TGTGCCAGCAGTCCGCCGGGACTCGATTACTACGAGCAGTACTTC. This translates into CASSPPGLDYYEQYF.

CDR3 amino acids: CASVKGDGNTEAFF. CDR3 coding DNA: TGCGCCAGCGTCAAGGGGGACGGAAACACTGAAGCTTTCTTT. The chain uses TRBV5-1 and TRBJ1-1; TRBD1 is a possible D gene (6 bases). The V end was cut by 7 bases, the J end by 2 bases, with 15 bases between. The V gene's germline CDR1 is SGHRS and CDR2 YFSETQ. CDR3 size: 14 residues.

V and J are TRBV5-8 and TRBJ1-5; D unclear. Trimming removed 0 bases from V and 15 bases from J, with 10 bases in between. CDR1 and CDR2 from the germline V gene are SGHTS and YDEGEE. CDR3 length: 11 residues. This CDR3 reads CASSLGPVVHF. The CDR3 nucleotides read TGTGCCAGCAGCTTGGGTCCAGTGGTGCATTTT.

J is TRBJ2-1 and V is TRBV6-5; no firm D call. Trimming removed 4 bases at V and 2 bases at J, with 6 bases between. This CDR3 has 13 amino acids. Per the germline V gene, CDR1 is MNHEY and CDR2 is SVGAGI. The CDR3 sequence is CASSWAPYNEQFF. CDR3 in DNA: TGTGCCAGCAGTTGGGCCCCCTACAATGAGCAGTTCTTC.

Notes on this clone: Distinct nucleotide sequences in the sample also encode this CDR3. The chain recombines TRBV6-1 with TRBJ2-5, with TRBD2 matching 12 bases. CDR3 length: 15 residues. Germline V gene lookup returns CDR1 MNHNS and CDR2 SASEGT. Unmatched junction bases numbered 4, after V lost 6 bases and J lost 2 bases. The chain's CDR3 is CASSELAGGQETQYF. The DNA for the CDR3 is TGTGCCAGCAGCGAACTAGCGGGAGGACAAGAGACCCAGTACTTC.

The V and J genes are TRBV7-9 and TRBJ2-2; D remains unclear. V lost 2 bases and J lost 9, with 13 bases in between. CDR1 is SEHNR, CDR2 FQNEAQ, per germline (reference sequence). The CDR3 length is 14 residues. The CDR3 coding sequence is TGTGCCAGCAGCTTATCCACCGCGGCTAGGGAGCTGTTTTTT. The encoded protein is CASSLSTAARELFF.

Within the sample, this clone is medium-sized. The sample carries other DNA sequences with the same CDR3. The chain joins TRBV9 to TRBJ2-7; the match to TRBD1 covers 9 bases. Germline trimming cut 3 bases from V and 3 bases from J; bases unmatched to any gene: 4. Germline V lookup: CDR1 SGDLS, CDR2 YYNGEE. This CDR3 has 14 residues. The CDR3 protein is CASSGDREGYEQYF. The CDR3 nucleotides are TGTGCCAGCAGCGGGGACAGGGAAGGCTACGAGCAGTACTTC. The whole variable domain, remainder taken from reference TRBV9 and TRBJ2-7, is DSGVTQTPKHLITATGQRVTLRCSPRSGDLSVYWYQQSLDQGLQFLIQYYNGEERAKGNILERFSAQQFPDLHSELNLSSLELGDSALYFCASSGDREGYEQYFGPGTRLTVT.

This clone was seen only once. The chain couples TRBV29-1 to TRBJ1-5; 10 nucleotides align to TRBD1. This CDR3 region has 15 residues. Germline V lookup: CDR1 SQVTM, CDR2 ANQGSEA. The J segment lost 2 bases and the V segment lost 2 bases, leaving 3 bases of the junction unmatched. The CDR3 spells CSVETGTGGNQPQHF. CDR3 in DNA: TGCAGCGTTGAAACCGGGACAGGGGGCAATCAGCCCCAGCATTTT.

The chain combines TRBV5-4 with TRBJ1-4; 7 bases fit TRBD1. The V segment lost 4 bases and the J segment 5 bases; nucleotides outside the gene matches: 8. Germline-derived CDR1 and CDR2 are SGHNT and YYREEE (reference sequence). There are 15 residues in the CDR3. The CDR3 region is CASSPTGQVNEKLFF. DNA of the CDR3: TGTGCCAGCAGCCCTACCGGACAGGTAAATGAAAAACTGTTTTTT.

The rearrangement links TRBV25-1 to TRBJ2-7; the match to TRBD1 covers 10 bases. CDR1 and CDR2 from the germline V gene are MGHDK and SYGVNS. The CDR3 sequence is 17 residues long. V lost 6 bases and J lost 2; bases outside the gene matches: 13. This CDR3 is CASSPYFGTGETYEQYF. In DNA form, the CDR3 reads TGTGCCAGCAGCCCTTATTTCGGGACAGGGGAAACCTACGAGCAGTACTTC.

The chain recombines TRBV6-1 with TRBJ2-3; TRBD2 might be the D (6 bases). Germline values: CDR1 MNHNS, CDR2 SASEGT. This CDR3 is 15 amino acids long. V gave up 7 bases and J gave up 4 bases, with 18 bases separating them. CDR3 nucleotides: TGTGCCAGCACCCCAGAGGAGGGGTCAGCAGATACGCAGTATTTT. This translates into CASTPEEGSADTQYF.

V gene TRBV5-6 combines with J gene TRBJ2-7; no reliable D call. The V gene lost 3 bases and the J gene lost 2 bases, with 9 bases spanning the gap. Germline V gives CDR1 SGHDT, CDR2 YYEEEE. The CDR3 runs 13 residues. As DNA, the CDR3 is TGTGCCAGCAGCTATGCAGGAACCTACGAGCAGTACTTC. Amino acid sequence: CASSYAGTYEQYF.

The chain links TRBV9 to TRBJ2-1; a weak D match, TRBD1 (6 bases). CDR3 length equals 14 residues. The V and J ends lost 0 bases and 3 bases respectively, with 7 bases between them. Per germline, CDR1 SGDLS and CDR2 YYNGEE. The CDR3 DNA sequence: TGTGCCAGCAGCGTAGAGGACAGCTACAATGAGCAGTTCTTC. It codes for CASSVEDSYNEQFF.

The rearrangement joins TRBV4-1 to TRBJ2-7; 7 bases align to TRBD1. J lost 0 bases, V lost 2 bases, and 7 bases had no gene match. This CDR3 contains 16 residues. Germline V gene sequence: CDR1 MGHRA, CDR2 YSYEKL. CDR3 sequence (DNA): TGCGCCAGCAGCCAAATCTTCTCAGGGGGCTCCTACGAGCAGTACTTC. This sequence encodes CASSQIFSGGSYEQYF.

V and J are TRBV2 and TRBJ2-6; D is uncertain. This CDR3 comprises 16 residues. Per the germline V gene, CDR1 is SNHLY and CDR2 is FYNNEI. V was clipped by 3 bases and J by 1 base, with 10 bases between them. The CDR3: CASSDPSLSGANVLTF. DNA for the CDR3: TGTGCCAGCAGTGATCCGTCACTATCTGGGGCCAACGTCCTGACTTTC.

The CDR3 bases are TGTGCCAGCAGCGTAGGTGACAGCCTCTATGGCTACACCTTC. This translates into CASSVGDSLYGYTF. This chain links TRBV9 with TRBJ1-2; D perhaps matches TRBD1 (5 bases). Deletions cut 0 bases from V and 4 bases from J, with 10 bases between. Germline V lookup: CDR1 SGDLS, CDR2 YYNGEE. The CDR3 sequence is 14 residues long.

The chain recombines TRBV13 with TRBJ2-4, with D perhaps TRBD1 (6 bases). Trimming took off 5 bases at V and 2 bases at J, with 22 bases between the two ends. This CDR3 has 18 amino acids. Germline CDR1 and CDR2: PRHDT and FYEKMQ (reference sequence). Written as DNA, the CDR3 is TGTGCCAGCAGCGACACCCTAGGCCCACAGGGAACCAAAAACATTCAGTACTTC. It encodes CASSDTLGPQGTKNIQYF. Full variable domain (outside the CDR3, taken from reference TRBV13 and TRBJ2-4): AAGVIQSPRHLIKEKRETATLKCYPIPRHDTVYWYQQGPGQDPQFLISFYEKMQSDKGSIPDRFSAQQFSDYHSELNMSSLELGDSALYFCASSDTLGPQGTKNIQYFGAGTRLSVL.